The 17 T cell receptor beta chains presented below share a single source sample, sequenced in a study of early T cells in non-severe SARS-CoV-2 infection. MiXCR was run by TCRdb on the 5' RACE reads, yielding one entry per CDR3 protein. The table lists tens of thousands of distinct CDR3 sequences, more than 13% of them singletons, with 5.5% in the top ten. Specimen: whole blood. The source is an adult who was a healthcare worker with PCR-confirmed SARS-CoV-2 infection or an uninfected control (not recorded which).

This clonotype was seen at least ten times. DNA of the CDR3: TGTGCCAGCTCACCAGGTAACAGCCAAGAGACCCAGTACTTC. Translated: CASSPGNSQETQYF. This chain joins TRBV18 and TRBJ2-5; unclear D gene. The CDR3 runs 14 residues. In germline, CDR1 is KGHSH, CDR2 LQKENI. V lost 2 bases and J lost 1, with 8 bases in between.

This chain joins TRBV11-2 and TRBJ1-1; D uncertain. The CDR3 extends over 12 amino acids. Germline values: CDR1 SGHAT, CDR2 FQNNGV. V lost 2 bases to trimming and J lost 6 bases, with 7 bases between them. CDR3 in amino acids: CASSLISPEAFF. CDR3 nucleotides: TGTGCCAGCAGCTTAATTTCTCCTGAAGCTTTCTTT.

V is TRBV7-2 and J is TRBJ2-5; 9 bases are a match to TRBD2. The trim removed 1 base at V and 4 bases at J, leaving 4 bases unmatched. The germline gives CDR1 SGHTA, CDR2 FQGNSA. This CDR3 is built from 15 residues. Here the CDR3 DNA reads TGTGCCAGCAGCTTAGAGGTAGCGGGAGCAGAGACCCAGTACTTC. As protein: CASSLEVAGAETQYF.

To note about this clonotype: Its ends do not fully match the called genes, so a read error is possible. V gene TRBV29-1 combines with J gene TRBJ2-7, with 7 bases identical to TRBD2. Germline V gene lookup returns CDR1 SQVTM and CDR2 ANQGSEA. The CDR3 sequence is 14 residues long. The CDR3 here is CSVRLADMPYERYF. The CDR3 DNA reads TGCAGCGTTCGCCTAGCGGATATGCCCTACGAGCGGTACTTC.

This clonotype was observed many times. The chain carries TRBV7-3 and TRBJ2-3; D is ambiguous. V lost 2 bases and J lost 5, with 14 bases in between. Germline-derived CDR1 and CDR2 are SGHTA and FQGTGA. The CDR3 covers 15 residues. CDR3: CASSLVRSYRDTQYF. The DNA of the CDR3 is TGTGCCAGCAGCTTAGTACGTAGTTATCGAGATACGCAGTATTTT.

This clonotype turned up a few times. The gene calls are TRBV10-3 and TRBJ2-3, with D perhaps assigned TRBD1 or TRBD2 (5 bases each). Germline loops: CDR1 ENHRY, CDR2 SYGVKD. Deletions cut 2 bases from V and 6 bases from J, with 18 bases between. The CDR3 is 16 amino acids. DNA for the CDR3: TGTGCCATCAGTGAGAGGGACGCGAATCCAAGCGATACGCAGTATTTT. Translation: CAISERDANPSDTQYF.

This clonotype was seen a few times. The rearrangement uses TRBV20-1 and TRBJ2-1; 9 bases line up with TRBD2. CDR3 size: 19 residues. Germline values: CDR1 DFQATT, CDR2 SNEGSKA (reference sequence). The V and J ends lost 0 bases and 4 bases, in that order; junction bases with no gene match: 16. The CDR3 protein is CSARDGTAGGVGTYNEQFF. The CDR3 bases are TGCAGTGCTAGAGATGGAACCGCGGGAGGGGTCGGGACATACAATGAGCAGTTCTTC.

Only a few counts were recorded for this clonotype. The J gene is TRBJ2-5, the V gene TRBV24-1; 8 nucleotides align to TRBD1. Trimming cost V 4 bases and J 5 bases; bases outside gene matches: 14. CDR3 length: 17 residues. Germline CDR1 and CDR2: KGHDR and SFDVKD. In DNA, the CDR3 is TGTGCCACCAGTGACCTCGCCGTGGGACAGGAGGTGGAGACCCAGTACTTC. Its translation: CATSDLAVGQEVETQYF.

This clonotype was seen more than once but under ten times. The chain carries TRBV19 and TRBJ2-1; D perhaps matches TRBD2 (5 bases). From germline, CDR1 is LNHDA and CDR2 SQIVND (reference sequence). Trimming took off 1 base at V and 4 bases at J, with 17 bases between the two ends. The CDR3 runs 17 residues. This CDR3 reads CASSIVTSGRIYNEQFF. As DNA, the CDR3 is TGTGCCAGTAGTATAGTAACCAGCGGACGGATATACAATGAGCAGTTCTTC.

The table lists this clonotype with many counts. The gene calls are TRBV7-8 and TRBJ2-7; D gene ambiguous. Germline CDR1 and CDR2: SGHVS and FQNEAQ. V gave up 6 bases and J gave up 0 bases, with 12 bases separating them. This CDR3 region has 14 residues. The DNA for the CDR3 is TGTGCCAGCAGTCCCAGCGAGAGCTCCTACGAGCAGTACTTC. It is translated as CASSPSESSYEQYF. The complete variable domain, with remaining parts taken from reference TRBV7-8 and TRBJ2-7, reads GAGVSQSPRYKVAKRGQDVALRCDPISGHVSLFWYQQALGQGPEFLTYFQNEAQLDKSGLPSDRFFAERPEGSVSTLKIQRTQQEDSAVYLCASSPSESSYEQYFGPGTRLTVT.

The chain has TRBV6-1 and TRBJ1-2; D gene ambiguous. Germline assignment: CDR1 MNHNS and CDR2 SASEGT. The CDR3 loop spans 13 amino acids. V lost 6 bases, J lost 5 bases, and 13 bases lay in between. The CDR3 protein is CASRPDGGYGYTF. In DNA form, the CDR3 reads TGTGCCAGCAGGCCGGATGGCGGGTATGGCTACACCTTC.

The CDR3 sequence is CASRIIGEAYEQYF. CDR3 coding DNA: TGTGCCAGCAGAATCATAGGGGAAGCCTACGAGCAGTACTTC. The genes are TRBV28 and TRBJ2-7, with a weak D call TRBD1 (5 bases). The germline gives CDR1 MDHEN, CDR2 SYDVKM. CDR3 length equals 14 residues. V lost 6 bases, J lost 2 bases, and 14 bases lay in between.

V gene TRBV11-2 combines with J gene TRBJ2-3; D possibly uses TRBD1 or TRBD2 (5 bases each). V lost 6 bases to trimming and J lost 1 base, with 11 bases between them. The CDR3 sequence is 14 residues long. Germline V gives CDR1 SGHAT, CDR2 FQNNGV. In DNA, the CDR3 is TGTGCCAGCAGTAGGGGTAGCGGCACAGATACGCAGTATTTT. It is translated as CASSRGSGTDTQYF.

The chain carries TRBV3-1 and TRBJ2-1; TRBD2 is a possible D gene (5 bases). The CDR3 length is 15 residues. The ends were cut back, 0 bases at V and 3 bases at J, with 9 bases in the middle. CDR1 is LGHDT, CDR2 YNNKEL, per germline (reference sequence). The CDR3, as DNA: TGTGCCAGCAGCCAAGACACCGGGGACTACAATGAGCAGTTCTTC. Protein: CASSQDTGDYNEQFF.

A few counts support this clonotype. The chain combines TRBV20-1 with TRBJ2-7; D is unclear. Looked up from germline, CDR1 is DFQATT and CDR2 is SNEGSKA (reference sequence). The V gene lost 5 bases and the J gene lost 6 bases, with 8 bases spanning the gap. The CDR3 is 10 amino acids. The CDR3 here is CSAVTLEQYF. The CDR3 DNA is TGCAGTGCTGTTACCCTCGAGCAGTACTTC.

This clonotype appeared many times. V usage is TRBV6-5 and J usage is TRBJ2-7, with TRBD1 matching over 12 bases. The CDR3 has 15 residues. Germline V gives CDR1 MNHEY, CDR2 SVGAGI. With 7 bases clipped from V and 5 bases from J, the junction kept 9 bases outside the gene matches. CDR3 protein: CASTRPGTGGHEQYF. Written as DNA, the CDR3 is TGTGCCAGCACCCGGCCCGGGACAGGGGGCCACGAGCAGTACTTC.

This clonotype has at least ten counts. The J gene is TRBJ2-7, the V gene TRBV28; D remains unclear. Germline assignment: CDR1 MDHEN and CDR2 SYDVKM. The CDR3 has 12 residues. V was shortened by 2 bases and J by 4 bases, with 6 bases between the two germline ends. The CDR3 spells CASSLAGYEQYF. In nucleotides, the CDR3 is TGTGCCAGCAGTTTAGCCGGGTACGAGCAGTACTTC. The variable domain in full, with the rest retrieved from reference TRBV28 and TRBJ2-7, is DVKVTQSSRYLVKRTGEKVFLECVQDMDHENMFWYRQDPGLGLRLIYFSYDVKMKEKGDIPEGYSVSREKKERFSLILESASTNQTSMYLCASSLAGYEQYFGPGTRLTVT.